This T cell receptor beta chain is drawn from a study of blood T cell repertoires in COVID-19. Study overall: Sites across the United States, Italy and Spain contributed samples from acute and convalescent COVID-19. T cells, B-cell-depleted T cells, or PBMCs provided the cDNA or gDNA that served as material.

In the authors' workflow: Estimates of nucleated cell counts were drawn from the amplification of reference gene primers. Libraries were prepared by immunoSEQ multiplex PCR; TCRdb keeps only in-frame clonotypes and omits some of them. V, J and clone size reflect that table, while D and trimming were determined from the DNA. This table holds about 160,000 clones, approximately 84% found once. Trimming cost V 0 bases and J 3 bases; bases outside gene matches: 2. Germline assignment: CDR1 SGHRS and CDR2 YFSETQ. This CDR3 spans 17 amino acids. The TCR comes from a woman of 80 years or more with acute or convalescent COVID-19. J is TRBJ2-1 and V is TRBV5-1, with TRBD2 identical over 14 bases. The source material was peripheral blood. CDR3 coding DNA: TGCGCCAGCAGCTTGGGACTAGCGGGAGGGTTCTACAATGAGCAGTTCTTC. Amino acids: CASSLGLAGGFYNEQFF.